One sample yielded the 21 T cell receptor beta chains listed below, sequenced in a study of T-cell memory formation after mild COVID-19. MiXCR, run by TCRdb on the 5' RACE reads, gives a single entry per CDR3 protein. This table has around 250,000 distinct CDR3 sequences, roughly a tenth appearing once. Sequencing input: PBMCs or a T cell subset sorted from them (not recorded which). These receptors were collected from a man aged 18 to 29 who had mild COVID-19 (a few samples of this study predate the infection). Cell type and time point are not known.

CDR3 amino acids: CASSPSSGQGYEQYV. Written as DNA, the CDR3 is TGTGCCAGCAGCCCCAGTTCGGGACAGGGGTACGAGCAGTACGTC. The chain is built from TRBV3-1 and TRBJ2-7; 10 bases map to TRBD1. Germline loops: CDR1 LGHDT, CDR2 YNNKEL (reference sequence). V lost 4 bases to trimming and J lost 4 bases; unmatched junction nucleotides: 7. The CDR3 runs to 15 residues.

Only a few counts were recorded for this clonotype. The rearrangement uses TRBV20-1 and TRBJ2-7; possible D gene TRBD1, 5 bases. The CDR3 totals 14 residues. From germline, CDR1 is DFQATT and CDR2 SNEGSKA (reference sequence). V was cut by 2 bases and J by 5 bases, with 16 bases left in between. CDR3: CSARSSNQGDEQYF. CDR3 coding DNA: TGCAGTGCTAGATCGTCGAACCAAGGGGACGAGCAGTACTTC.

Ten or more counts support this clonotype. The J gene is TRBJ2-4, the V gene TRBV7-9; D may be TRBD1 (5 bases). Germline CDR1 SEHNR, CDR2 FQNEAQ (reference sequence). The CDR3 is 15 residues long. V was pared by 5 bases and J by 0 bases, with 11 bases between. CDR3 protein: CASSLAGLAKNIQYF. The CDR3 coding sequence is TGTGCCAGCAGCCTCGCAGGGCTAGCCAAAAACATTCAGTACTTC.

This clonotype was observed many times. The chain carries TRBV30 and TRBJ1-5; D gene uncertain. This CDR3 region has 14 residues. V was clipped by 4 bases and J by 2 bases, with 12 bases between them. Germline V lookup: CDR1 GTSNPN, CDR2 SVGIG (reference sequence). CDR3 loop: CAWTEGAGNQPQHF. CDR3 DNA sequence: TGTGCCTGGACGGAGGGCGCGGGCAATCAGCCCCAGCATTTT. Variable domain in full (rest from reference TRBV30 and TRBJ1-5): SQTIHQWPATLVQPVGSPLSLECTVEGTSNPNLYWYRQAAGRGLQLLFYSVGIGQISSEVPQNLSASRPQDRQFILSSKKLLLSDSGFYLCAWTEGAGNQPQHFGDGTRLSIL.

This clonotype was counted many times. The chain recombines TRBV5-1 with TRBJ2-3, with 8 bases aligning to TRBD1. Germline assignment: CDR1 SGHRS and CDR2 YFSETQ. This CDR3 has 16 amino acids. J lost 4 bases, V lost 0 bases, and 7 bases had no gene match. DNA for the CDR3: TGCGCCAGCAGCTTGGGAAGCAGGGGGCTTGCAGATACGCAGTATTTT. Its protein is CASSLGSRGLADTQYF.

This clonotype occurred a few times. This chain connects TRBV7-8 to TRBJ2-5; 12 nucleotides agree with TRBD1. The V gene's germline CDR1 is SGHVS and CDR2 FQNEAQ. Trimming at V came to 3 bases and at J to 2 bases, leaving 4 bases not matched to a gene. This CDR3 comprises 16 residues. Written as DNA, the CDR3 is TGTGCCAGCAGCTTGGGGACAGGGGGCGGACAAGAGACCCAGTACTTC. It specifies CASSLGTGGGQETQYF.

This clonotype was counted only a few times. The CDR3 loop is CASGEGGNTGELFF. The CDR3 nucleotides read TGTGCCAGCGGAGAAGGGGGGAACACCGGGGAGCTGTTTTTT. The J gene is TRBJ2-2, the V gene TRBV28, with D possibly being TRBD1 (6 bases). V lost 8 bases, J lost 1 base, and 11 bases lay in between. This CDR3 comprises 14 residues. Germline CDR1 MDHEN, CDR2 SYDVKM.

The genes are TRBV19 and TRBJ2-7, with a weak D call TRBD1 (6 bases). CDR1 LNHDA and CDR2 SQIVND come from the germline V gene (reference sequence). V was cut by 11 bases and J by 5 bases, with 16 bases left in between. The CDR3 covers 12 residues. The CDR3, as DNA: TGTGCCTCCGGGACACCCCCGAACGAGCAGTACTTC. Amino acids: CASGTPPNEQYF.

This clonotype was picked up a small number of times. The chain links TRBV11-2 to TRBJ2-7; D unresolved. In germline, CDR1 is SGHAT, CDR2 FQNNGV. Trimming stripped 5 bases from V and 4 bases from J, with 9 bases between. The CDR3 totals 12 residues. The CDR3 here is CASSPVRYEQYF. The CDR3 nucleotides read TGTGCCAGCAGCCCCGTCCGGTACGAGCAGTACTTC.

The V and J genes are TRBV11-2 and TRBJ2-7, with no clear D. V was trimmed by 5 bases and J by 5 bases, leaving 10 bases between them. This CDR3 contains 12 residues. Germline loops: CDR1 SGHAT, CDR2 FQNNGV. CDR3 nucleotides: TGTGCCAGCAGCCCCCTGGGCCACGAGCAGTACTTC. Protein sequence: CASSPLGHEQYF.

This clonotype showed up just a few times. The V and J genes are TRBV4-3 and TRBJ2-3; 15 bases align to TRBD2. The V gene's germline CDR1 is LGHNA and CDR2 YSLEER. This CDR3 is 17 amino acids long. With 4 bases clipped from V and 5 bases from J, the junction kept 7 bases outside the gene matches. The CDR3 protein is CASSLLGLAGGKDTQYF. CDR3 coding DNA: TGCGCCAGCAGCCTATTAGGACTAGCGGGGGGGAAAGATACGCAGTATTTT.

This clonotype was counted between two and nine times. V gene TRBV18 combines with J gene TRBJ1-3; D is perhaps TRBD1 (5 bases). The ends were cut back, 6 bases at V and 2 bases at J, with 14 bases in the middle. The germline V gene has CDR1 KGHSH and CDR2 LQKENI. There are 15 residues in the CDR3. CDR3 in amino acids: CASSTTGGAGNTIYF. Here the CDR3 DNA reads TGTGCCAGCTCGACGACGGGGGGAGCTGGAAACACCATATATTTT.

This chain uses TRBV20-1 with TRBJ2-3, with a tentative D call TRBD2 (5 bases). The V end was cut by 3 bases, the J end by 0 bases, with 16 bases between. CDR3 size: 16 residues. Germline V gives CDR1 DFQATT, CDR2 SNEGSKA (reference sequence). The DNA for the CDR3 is TGCAGTGCTAGTCCACCGGGGTTACCTAGCACAGATACGCAGTATTTT. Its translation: CSASPPGLPSTDTQYF.

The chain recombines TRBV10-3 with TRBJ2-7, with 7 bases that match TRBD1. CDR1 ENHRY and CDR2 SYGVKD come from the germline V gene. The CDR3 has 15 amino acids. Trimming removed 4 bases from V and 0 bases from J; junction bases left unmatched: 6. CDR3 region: CAISGGQLISYEQYF. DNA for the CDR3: TGTGCCATCAGTGGGGGACAGTTAATCTCCTACGAGCAGTACTTC.

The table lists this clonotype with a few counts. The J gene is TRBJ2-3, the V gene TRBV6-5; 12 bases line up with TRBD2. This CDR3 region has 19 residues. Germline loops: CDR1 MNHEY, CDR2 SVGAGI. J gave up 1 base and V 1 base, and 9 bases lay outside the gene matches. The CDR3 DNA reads TGTGCCAGCAGTTACTGGGCTAGCGGGGGGGCAGGAGGCACAGATACGCAGTATTTT. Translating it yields CASSYWASGGAGGTDTQYF.

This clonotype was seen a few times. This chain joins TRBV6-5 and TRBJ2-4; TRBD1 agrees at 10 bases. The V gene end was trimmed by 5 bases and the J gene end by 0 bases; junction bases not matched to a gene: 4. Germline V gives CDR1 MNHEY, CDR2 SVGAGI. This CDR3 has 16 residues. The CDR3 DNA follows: TGTGCCAGCAGTCGGACAGGGGGTTTAGCCAAAAACATTCAGTACTTC. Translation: CASSRTGGLAKNIQYF.

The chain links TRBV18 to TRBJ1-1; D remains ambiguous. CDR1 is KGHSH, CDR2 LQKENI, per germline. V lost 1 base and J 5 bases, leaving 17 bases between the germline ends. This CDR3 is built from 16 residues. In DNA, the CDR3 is TGTGCCAGCTCACCACGCGTGAGGGCGGGAGGGACTGAAGCTTTCTTT. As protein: CASSPRVRAGGTEAFF.

This CDR3 reads CASMFNRGGETQYF. CDR3 sequence (DNA): TGTGCCAGCATGTTTAACAGGGGCGGGGAGACCCAGTACTTC. The chain combines TRBV7-9 with TRBJ2-5; 7 bases are a match to TRBD1. Losses at the gene ends were 7 bases for V and 5 bases for J; bases not matched to a gene: 10. The CDR3 is 14 residues long. Germline-derived CDR1 and CDR2 are SEHNR and FQNEAQ (reference sequence).

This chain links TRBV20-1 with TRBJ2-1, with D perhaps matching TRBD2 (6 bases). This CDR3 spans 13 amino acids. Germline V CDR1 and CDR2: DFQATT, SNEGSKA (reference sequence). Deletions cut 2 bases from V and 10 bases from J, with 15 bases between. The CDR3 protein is CSARINGGGEQFF. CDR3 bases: TGCAGTGCTAGAATAAACGGGGGAGGCGAGCAGTTCTTC.

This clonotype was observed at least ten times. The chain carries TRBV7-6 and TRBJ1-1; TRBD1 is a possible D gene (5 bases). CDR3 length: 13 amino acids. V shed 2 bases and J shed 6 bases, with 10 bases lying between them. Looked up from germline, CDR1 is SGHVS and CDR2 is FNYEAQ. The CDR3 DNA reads TGTGCCAGCAGCTTATCTCTGGGGGCTGAAGCTTTCTTT. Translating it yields CASSLSLGAEAFF.

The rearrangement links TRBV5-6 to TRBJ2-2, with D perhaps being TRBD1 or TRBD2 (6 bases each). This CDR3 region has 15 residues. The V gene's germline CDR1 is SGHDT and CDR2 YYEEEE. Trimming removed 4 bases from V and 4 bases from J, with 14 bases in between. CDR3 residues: CASSIPPGATGELFF. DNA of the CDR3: TGTGCCAGCAGCATTCCGCCGGGGGCCACCGGGGAGCTGTTTTTT. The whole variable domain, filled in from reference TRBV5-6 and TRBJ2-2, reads DAGVTQSPTHLIKTRGQQVTLRCSPKSGHDTVSWYQQALGQGPQFIFQYYEEEERQRGNFPDRFSGHQFPNYSSELNVNALLLGDSALYLCASSIPPGATGELFFGEGSRLTVL.